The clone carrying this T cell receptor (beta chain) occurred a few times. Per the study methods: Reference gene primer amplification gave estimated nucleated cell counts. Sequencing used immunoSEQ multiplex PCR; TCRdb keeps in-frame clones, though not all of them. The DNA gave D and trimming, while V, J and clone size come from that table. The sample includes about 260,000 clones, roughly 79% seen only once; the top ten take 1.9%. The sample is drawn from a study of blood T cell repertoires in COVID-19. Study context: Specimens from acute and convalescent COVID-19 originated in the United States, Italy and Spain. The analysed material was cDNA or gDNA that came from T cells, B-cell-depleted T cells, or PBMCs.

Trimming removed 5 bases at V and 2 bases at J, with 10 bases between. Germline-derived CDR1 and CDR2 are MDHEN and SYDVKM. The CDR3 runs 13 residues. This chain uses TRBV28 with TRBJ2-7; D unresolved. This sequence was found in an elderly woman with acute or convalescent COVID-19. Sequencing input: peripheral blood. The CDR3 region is CASSISNPYEQYF. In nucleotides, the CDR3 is TGTGCCAGCAGTATATCCAATCCCTACGAGCAGTACTTC.